One sample yielded the 19 T cell receptor beta chains listed below, sequenced in a study of regulatory T cells in long-lasting Graves disease. Libraries of TCR beta came from iRepertoire HTBI primers plus Arm-PCR of CDR3 regions. TCRdb re-called the multiplex PCR reads through MiXCR, storing one row per CDR3 protein. The data contain approximately 400,000 distinct CDR3 sequences, roughly 12% of them singletons. Time point in this sample: newly diagnosed GD, antithyroid drugs for less than 3 months. After RNA was extracted from PBMCs, the TCR library was made from it. The same data also went into a second study, on T cells in Graves' hyperthyroidism and ophthalmopathy.

Sample: peripheral blood mononuclear cells (PBMCs), taken at new diagnosis, from a patient treated with antithyroid drugs. These receptors came from a woman younger than 35 with Graves disease.

To note about this clonotype: A much larger clone lies one base from this, so it may be a read error. The genes are TRBV6-2 or TRBV6-3 and TRBJ1-2; no clear D. Germline V gene lookup returns CDR1 MNHEY and CDR2 SVGEGT. CDR3 size: 11 residues. This chain's CDR3 is CASSKNYGHTF. The CDR3, as DNA: TGTGCCAGCAGTAAAAACTATGGCCACACCTTC.

In its sample, this clonotype was seen many times. The genes are TRBV12-3 or TRBV12-4 and TRBJ1-2, with D unclear. CDR3 length: 13 residues. The V gene lost 6 bases and the J gene lost 3 bases, with 11 bases spanning the gap. CDR3 loop: CASSLGGYYGYTF. In DNA, the CDR3 is TGTGCCAGCAGCTTGGGCGGGTACTATGGCTACACCTTC.

This clonotype was observed at least ten times. The chain is built from TRBV7-9 and TRBJ2-1; 9 bases match TRBD2. Unmatched junction bases numbered 7, after V lost 1 base and J lost 3 bases. CDR3 size: 17 residues. Germline-derived CDR1 and CDR2 are SEHNR and FQNEAQ (reference sequence). The CDR3 DNA follows: TGTGCCAGCAGCTTAGAGCGGCTAGCGGGGTACTACAATGAGCAGTTCTTC. This codes for CASSLERLAGYYNEQFF. Full variable domain (remainder filled in from reference TRBV7-9 and TRBJ2-1): DTGVSQNPRHKITKRGQNVTFRCDPISEHNRLYWYRQTLGQGPEFLTYFQNEAQLEKSRLLSDRFSAERPKGSFSTLEIQRTEQGDSAMYLCASSLERLAGYYNEQFFGPGTRLTVL.

A few counts support this clonotype. It may be a read error: a sequence one base away is much more abundant. The rearrangement links TRBV13 to TRBJ2-1; 9 positions agree with TRBD2. This CDR3 has 15 amino acids. Losses at the gene ends were 5 bases for V and 5 bases for J; bases not matched to a gene: 7. Germline V lookup: CDR1 PRHDT, CDR2 FYEKMQ (reference sequence). The CDR3 here is CASSRGLARDNEQFF. CDR3 nucleotides: TGTGCCAGCAGCAGAGGACTAGCGAGGGACAATGAGCAGTTCTTC.

This clonotype was counted only a few times. The genes are TRBV6-2 or TRBV6-3 and TRBJ2-1; 9 positions agree with TRBD1. The CDR3 has 15 residues. Trimming removed 2 bases from V and 4 bases from J; junction bases left unmatched: 3. The germline V gene has CDR1 MNHEY and CDR2 SVGEGT. CDR3 in amino acids: CASSYRGQGYNEQFF. The CDR3 DNA reads as TGTGCCAGCAGTTACCGCGGACAGGGGTACAATGAGCAGTTCTTC.

This sequence joins TRBV24-1 and TRBJ2-1, with TRBD1 matching over 10 bases. Germline V gives CDR1 KGHDR, CDR2 SFDVKD. J gave up 4 bases and V 4 bases, and 9 bases lay outside the gene matches. The CDR3 is 17 amino acids. The CDR3 region is CATSDLNPGQGYNEQFF. The CDR3 DNA follows: TGTGCCACCAGTGACCTTAATCCGGGACAGGGGTACAATGAGCAGTTCTTC.

The chain recombines TRBV4-3 with TRBJ1-1; tentative D call: TRBD1 (6 bases). Germline values: CDR1 LGHNA, CDR2 YSLEER. The CDR3 sequence is 17 residues long. V was shortened by 3 bases and J by 8 bases, with 25 bases between the two germline ends. The CDR3: CASSQGTGPTVRKEAFF. The CDR3 bases are TGCGCCAGCAGCCAGGGTACAGGGCCCACGGTTAGGAAGGAAGCTTTCTTT.

This clonotype has a handful of counts. This sequence joins TRBV6-2 or TRBV6-3 and TRBJ2-1; 9 bases are a match to TRBD1. Germline trimming cut 0 bases from V and 16 bases from J; bases unmatched to any gene: 7. The germline gives CDR1 MNHEY, CDR2 SVGEGT. The CDR3 consists of 13 residues. The chain's CDR3 is CASSYSVQGAPFF. DNA of the CDR3: TGTGCCAGCAGTTACTCGGTACAGGGGGCCCCCTTCTTC.

This clonotype was picked up many times. This sequence joins TRBV11-1 and TRBJ1-1; the D gene is possibly TRBD1 (6 bases). Per the germline V gene, CDR1 is SGHAT and CDR2 is FQDESV (reference sequence). The CDR3 totals 14 residues. Deletions cut 7 bases from V and 5 bases from J, with 17 bases between. CDR3 bases: TGTGCCAGCACCCTAGGGGGAGATATGACTGAAGCTTTCTTT. This codes for CASTLGGDMTEAFF.

There are many counts of this clonotype. This rearrangement joins TRBV20-1 to TRBJ2-3; TRBD2 matches 7 bases. Trimming cost V 0 bases and J 0 bases; bases outside gene matches: 9. This CDR3 is built from 17 residues. Germline CDR1 reads DFQATT; CDR2 reads SNEGSKA (reference sequence). The CDR3 here is CSARDPGGSWSTDTQYF. The CDR3, as DNA: TGCAGTGCTAGAGACCCGGGGGGTAGCTGGAGCACAGATACGCAGTATTTT.

The rearrangement links TRBV12-3 or TRBV12-4 to TRBJ2-7; weak D call: TRBD1 (5 bases). The V end lost 0 bases, the J end lost 6 bases, and 9 bases lay between the germline ends. There are 13 residues in the CDR3. This chain's CDR3 is CASSLATALEQYF. CDR3 nucleotides: TGTGCCAGCAGTTTAGCGACAGCTCTCGAGCAGTACTTC.

This clonotype was counted between two and nine times. Possible read error: a much larger clone is one base away. V is TRBV12-3 or TRBV12-4 and J is TRBJ2-2; perhaps TRBD2 as D (6 bases). V shed 4 bases and J shed 0 bases, with 18 bases lying between them. The CDR3 is made up of 18 amino acids. The DNA of the CDR3 is TGTGCCAGCAGTTCGGGGACTTTCCCGTCCGCGAACACCGGGGAGCTGTTTTTT. Amino acid sequence: CASSSGTFPSANTGELFF.

This clonotype turned up a few times. The chain recombines TRBV7-2 with TRBJ2-2; 7 nucleotides line up with TRBD2. Looked up from germline, CDR1 is SGHTA and CDR2 is FQGNSA. V was pared by 6 bases and J by 6 bases, with 7 bases of the junction left unmatched. The CDR3 is 14 amino acids. For the CDR3, the DNA is TGTGCCAGCAGACCCGGGACTATACCCGGGGAGCTGTTTTTT. It codes for CASRPGTIPGELFF.

At least ten counts were recorded for this clonotype. The chain joins TRBV7-8 to TRBJ1-2; D ambiguous. Per the germline V gene, CDR1 is SGHVS and CDR2 is FQNEAQ. The CDR3 consists of 16 residues. V lost 6 bases, J lost 4 bases, and 21 bases lay in between. CDR3 sequence reads: CASSLPDVRSLYGYTF. The CDR3 bases are TGTGCCAGCAGTTTGCCTGATGTCAGATCCCTCTATGGCTACACCTTC.

This clonotype was detected ten times or more. The rearrangement links TRBV15 to TRBJ1-2; 11 bases agree with TRBD1. Trimming removed 3 bases from V and 4 bases from J; junction bases left unmatched: 7. The CDR3 has 16 amino acids. Germline CDR1 reads LNHNV; CDR2 reads YYDKDF (reference sequence). The CDR3 spells CATSRTGQGAGYGYTF. CDR3 in DNA: TGTGCCACCAGCAGGACTGGACAGGGGGCAGGCTATGGCTACACCTTC.

The gene calls are TRBV27 and TRBJ2-1; TRBD2 matches 11 bases. The germline V gene has CDR1 MNHEY and CDR2 SMNVEV (reference sequence). The V and J ends lost 1 base and 6 bases, in that order; junction bases with no gene match: 2. CDR3 size: 15 residues. The chain's CDR3 is CASSLWGTSGNEQFF. For the CDR3, the DNA is TGTGCCAGCAGTTTATGGGGGACTAGCGGCAATGAGCAGTTCTTC.

Ten or more counts support this clonotype. This rearrangement joins TRBV5-1 to TRBJ1-2; D uncertain. Trimming shortened V by 0 bases and J by 8 bases, and 5 bases separated the two germline ends. The CDR3 is 11 residues long. Germline V gives CDR1 SGHRS, CDR2 YFSETQ. CDR3 residues: CASSLDNGYTF. Here the CDR3 DNA reads TGCGCCAGCAGCTTGGACAACGGCTACACCTTC.

This clonotype was seen many times. This chain joins TRBV28 and TRBJ2-5; 8 nucleotides agree with TRBD2. This CDR3 has 15 residues. The V segment lost 10 bases and the J segment 5 bases; nucleotides outside the gene matches: 15. From germline, CDR1 is MDHEN and CDR2 SYDVKM. DNA of the CDR3: TGTGCCACCAACCGCCCCGGGGGGGCCCTTGAGACCCAGTACTTC. This encodes CATNRPGGALETQYF.

The sample holds many counts of this clonotype. This chain links TRBV28 with TRBJ1-2; maybe TRBD1 (5 bases). The germline V gene has CDR1 MDHEN and CDR2 SYDVKM. CDR3 length equals 12 residues. CDR3 residues: CALNRGIRGYTF. DNA for the CDR3: TGTGCGCTAAATCGGGGGATCAGGGGCTACACCTTC.